A single sample gave rise to the 25 T cell receptor beta chains below, sequenced in a study of shared T cell receptors in the human thymus. Measured with immunoSEQ multiplex PCR; TCRdb has only the in-frame clones, and not every one. The data show over 650,000 clones, around 87% seen once. In addition, the sample was reused for a study of human thymus T cells.

The sample was thymocytes. The receptors were sampled from a boy less than two years old with a congenital heart defect.

CDR3 loop: CASSKHSGGNTGELFF. Written as DNA, the CDR3 is TGTGCCAGCAGCAAACATAGCGGGGGGAACACCGGGGAGCTGTTTTTT. V and J are TRBV11-2 and TRBJ2-2, with 9 positions matching TRBD2. The germline V gene encodes CDR1 SGHAT and CDR2 FQNNGV. V lost 5 bases, J lost 1 base, and 5 bases stayed unmatched. The CDR3 is 16 residues long.

The sample holds one count of this clone. V is TRBV7-8 and J is TRBJ1-4, with 8 positions matching TRBD1. Germline V gives CDR1 SGHVS, CDR2 FQNEAQ. This CDR3 has 17 amino acids. V lost 5 bases, J lost 5 bases, and 13 bases stayed unmatched. CDR3 residues: CASSRNRGTGRNEKLFF. CDR3 bases: TGTGCCAGCAGCCGGAATAGAGGGACAGGCAGAAATGAAAAACTGTTTTTT.

V gene TRBV27 combines with J gene TRBJ2-1, with TRBD2 matching 8 bases. Unmatched junction bases numbered 6, after V lost 5 bases and J lost 0 bases. The germline gives CDR1 MNHEY, CDR2 SMNVEV (reference sequence). The CDR3 runs to 16 residues. The DNA of the CDR3 is TGTGCCAGCAGTGCGCGACTAGCGAGCTCCTACAATGAGCAGTTCTTC. Its protein is CASSARLASSYNEQFF.

This chain connects TRBV7-9 to TRBJ1-4; D not resolved. The CDR3 consists of 15 residues. Per germline, CDR1 SEHNR and CDR2 FQNEAQ (reference sequence). Trimming left V 0 bases short and J 8 bases short, with 13 bases between. In DNA, the CDR3 is TGTGCCAGCAGCTTAGCTGACGGGGAAGACGAAAAACTGTTTTTT. This codes for CASSLADGEDEKLFF.

This chain uses TRBV5-1 with TRBJ1-1; D uncertain. Germline CDR1 is SGHRS and CDR2 is YFSETQ. The germline V and J ends were trimmed by 7 bases and 0 bases, with 16 bases remaining between them. The CDR3 totals 15 residues. The chain's CDR3 is CASAREARVNTEAFF. CDR3 nucleotide sequence: TGCGCCAGCGCCCGGGAAGCGCGGGTGAACACTGAAGCTTTCTTT.

The rearrangement uses TRBV4-2 and TRBJ2-7, with TRBD1 matching over 7 bases. The V segment lost 1 base and the J segment 0 bases; nucleotides outside the gene matches: 18. Germline CDR1 LGHNA, CDR2 YNFKEQ. The CDR3 has 20 amino acids. The CDR3 spells CASSQGPMKESDRSSYEQYF. The CDR3 DNA reads as TGTGCCAGCAGCCAAGGCCCCATGAAGGAATCGGACAGGAGCTCCTACGAGCAGTACTTC.

The V call is TRBV4-3, the J call TRBJ1-2; tentative D call: TRBD1 (6 bases). CDR3 size: 12 residues. Germline V gives CDR1 LGHNA, CDR2 YSLEER. V dropped 2 bases and J dropped 7 bases, with 8 bases sitting between them. The CDR3 DNA reads as TGCGCCAGCAGCCAACAAGGGGGTGGCTACACCTTC. Encoded protein: CASSQQGGGYTF.

The DNA for the CDR3 is TGCGCCAGCAGCCAAGATATGGGGACTAGCGGGAGTAAGTCCTACGAGCAGTACTTC. It yields the protein CASSQDMGTSGSKSYEQYF. The rearrangement uses TRBV4-3 and TRBJ2-7; 14 bases are shared with TRBD2. V was clipped by 0 bases and J by 1 base; unmatched bases: 8. The germline gives CDR1 LGHNA, CDR2 YSLEER. This CDR3 contains 19 residues.

This chain joins TRBV15 and TRBJ2-6, with D possibly TRBD1 on 5 matching bases. CDR3 length equals 17 residues. Germline V CDR1 and CDR2: LNHNV, YYDKDF (reference sequence). Trimming took off 4 bases at V and 0 bases at J, with 13 bases between the two ends. As DNA, the CDR3 is TGTGCCACCAGCATCGCGCGACAGAGCTCTGGGGCCAACGTCCTGACTTTC. It is translated as CATSIARQSSGANVLTF.

The rearrangement joins TRBV7-9 to TRBJ2-7; a possible D gene is TRBD2 (6 bases). V was cut by 5 bases and J by 1 base, with 18 bases left in between. CDR3 length: 16 residues. Per the germline V gene, CDR1 is SEHNR and CDR2 is FQNEAQ (reference sequence). CDR3 amino acids: CASSPNGSPGSYEQYF. The CDR3 DNA reads as TGTGCCAGCAGCCCCAACGGGAGCCCCGGGTCCTACGAGCAGTACTTC.

J is TRBJ2-1 and V is TRBV10-2, with 15 bases lining up with TRBD2. Germline trimming cut 7 bases from V and 4 bases from J; bases unmatched to any gene: 2. The CDR3 sequence is 15 residues long. Germline CDR1 is WSHSY and CDR2 is SAAADI. The CDR3 sequence: CASTGLAGGYNEQFF. As DNA, the CDR3 is TGCGCCAGCACCGGACTAGCGGGAGGGTACAATGAGCAGTTCTTC.

The chain is built from TRBV10-1 and TRBJ1-1, with 8 bases lining up with TRBD1. J lost 7 bases, V lost 0 bases, and 7 bases had no gene match. The CDR3 totals 15 residues. Germline loops: CDR1 WNHNN, CDR2 SYGVQD (reference sequence). The DNA for the CDR3 is TGCGCCAGCAGTGAGTCTGGACAGGGAGGAGGTGAAGCTTTCTTT. The encoded protein is CASSESGQGGGEAFF.

This clone was counted only a few times. The rearrangement links TRBV29-1 to TRBJ2-1; 8 bases line up with TRBD2. V trimming: 3 bases; J trimming: 4 bases; junction bases outside the gene matches: 8. The germline V gene has CDR1 SQVTM and CDR2 ANQGSEA. This CDR3 spans 15 amino acids. CDR3 residues: CSVEVGSGIYNEQFF. In DNA, the CDR3 is TGCAGCGTTGAGGTGGGTAGCGGGATTTACAATGAGCAGTTCTTC.

The chain employs TRBV6-5 and TRBJ2-5; 9 bases map to TRBD2. The germline V gene encodes CDR1 MNHEY and CDR2 SVGAGI. The CDR3 is 14 residues long. Losses at the gene ends were 5 bases for V and 5 bases for J; bases not matched to a gene: 6. The CDR3 is CASSRGTSRETQYF. CDR3 DNA sequence: TGTGCCAGCAGTCGAGGGACTAGCAGGGAGACCCAGTACTTC.

The chain carries TRBV6-6 and TRBJ1-1, with 7 bases matching TRBD1. Germline V CDR1 and CDR2: MNHNY, SVGAGI (reference sequence). V trimming: 5 bases; J trimming: 1 base; junction bases outside the gene matches: 7. This CDR3 spans 15 amino acids. CDR3 region: CASSAPGQPNTEAFF. The CDR3, as DNA: TGTGCCAGCAGTGCACCGGGACAGCCGAACACTGAAGCTTTCTTT.

The V call is TRBV7-9, the J call TRBJ2-7; 8 nucleotides match TRBD1. V lost 5 bases, J lost 1 base, and 7 bases stayed unmatched. CDR1 and CDR2 (germline): SEHNR, FQNEAQ (reference sequence). This CDR3 is built from 15 residues. The CDR3 DNA sequence: TGTGCCAGCAGCCCGGGACAGGAGATTTCCTACGAGCAGTACTTC. Translation gives CASSPGQEISYEQYF. The variable domain in full, with the rest retrieved from reference TRBV7-9 and TRBJ2-7, is DTGVSQNPRHKITKRGQNVTFRCDPISEHNRLYWYRQTLGQGPEFLTYFQNEAQLEKSRLLSDRFSAERPKGSFSTLEIQRTEQGDSAMYLCASSPGQEISYEQYFGPGTRLTVT.

This clone has only a few counts. The chain has TRBV2 and TRBJ2-2; the D gene is possibly TRBD1 (6 bases). Germline V gene sequence: CDR1 SNHLY, CDR2 FYNNEI. V shed 9 bases and J shed 3 bases, with 14 bases lying between them. The length of the CDR3 is 14 residues. The CDR3 DNA follows: TGTGCCAGGCAACAGGGCCCGGACACCGGGGAGCTGTTTTTT. It translates to CARQQGPDTGELFF. Filled out from reference TRBV2 and TRBJ2-2, the complete variable domain reads EPEVTQTPSHQVTQMGQEVILRCVPISNHLYFYWYRQILGQKVEFLVSFYNNEISEKSEIFDDQFSVERPDGSNFTLKIRSTKLEDSAMYFCARQQGPDTGELFFGEGSRLTVL.

V usage is TRBV6-6 and J usage is TRBJ2-7, with 8 bases matching TRBD1. The CDR3 has 16 residues. The ends lost 5 bases at V and 5 bases at J; junction bases unmatched: 14. From germline, CDR1 is MNHNY and CDR2 SVGAGI (reference sequence). The CDR3 region is CASSQQKAGGINEQYF. CDR3 in DNA: TGTGCCAGCAGTCAACAAAAGGCAGGGGGCATCAACGAGCAGTACTTC.

This chain connects TRBV7-9 to TRBJ2-7; a possible D gene is TRBD2 (7 bases). The germline V and J ends were trimmed by 5 bases and 4 bases, with 27 bases remaining between them. This CDR3 spans 18 amino acids. CDR1 SEHNR and CDR2 FQNEAQ come from the germline V gene (reference sequence). In DNA, the CDR3 is TGTGCCAGCAGCCCCCGGCGGGGGCAGCTCGCTCCCCGATACGAGCAGTACTTC. Translation: CASSPRRGQLAPRYEQYF.

V is TRBV27 and J is TRBJ1-6, with TRBD1 as a possible D gene (6 bases). V dropped 6 bases and J dropped 8 bases, with 17 bases sitting between them. This CDR3 has 15 residues. Per the germline V gene, CDR1 is MNHEY and CDR2 is SMNVEV (reference sequence). The CDR3 loop reads CASRYHTGTDSPLHF. CDR3 nucleotides: TGTGCCAGCAGATACCATACAGGGACCGATTCACCCCTCCACTTT.

Notes on this clone: The same CDR3 arises from other DNA sequences in this sample as well. This sequence joins TRBV6-5 and TRBJ1-1; weak D call: TRBD1 (6 bases). This CDR3 comprises 14 residues. Germline CDR1 MNHEY, CDR2 SVGAGI. The ends were cut back, 2 bases at V and 1 base at J, with 8 bases in the middle. CDR3 nucleotide sequence: TGTGCCAGCAGTTACGGGGGGGCGAACACTGAAGCTTTCTTT. This gives the protein CASSYGGANTEAFF.

On this clone: Other DNA sequences in this sample translate to the same CDR3. CDR3 region: CASSSTYEQYF. The CDR3 coding sequence is TGTGCCAGCAGCAGCACGTACGAGCAGTACTTC. The rearrangement uses TRBV7-2 and TRBJ2-7; no definite D call. This CDR3 spans 11 amino acids. Trimming took off 5 bases at V and 4 bases at J, with 6 bases between the two ends. Germline V lookup: CDR1 SGHTA, CDR2 FQGNSA. The whole variable domain, remainder taken from reference TRBV7-2 and TRBJ2-7, is GAGVSQSPSNKVTEKGKDVELRCDPISGHTALYWYRQSLGQGLEFLIYFQGNSAPDKSGLPSDRFSAERTGGSVSTLTIQRTQQEDSAVYLCASSSTYEQYFGPGTRLTVT.

The chain couples TRBV6-1 to TRBJ2-1, with 9 bases identical to TRBD2. J was trimmed by 0 bases and V by 3 bases; bases with no gene match: 6. CDR3 length: 17 residues. Germline CDR1 is MNHNS and CDR2 is SASEGT. The DNA for the CDR3 is TGTGCCAGCAGTGAGTCTGATAGCGGGAGCTCCTACAATGAGCAGTTCTTC. It specifies CASSESDSGSSYNEQFF.

This chain uses TRBV7-8 with TRBJ1-2; the D is unclear. The CDR3 has 17 residues. Germline V CDR1 and CDR2: SGHVS, FQNEAQ. Trimming left V 4 bases short and J 1 base short, with 19 bases between. CDR3 sequence reads: CASSSTAAVPRNYGYTF. The CDR3 DNA sequence: TGTGCCAGCAGCTCCACGGCGGCGGTCCCACGTAACTATGGCTACACCTTC.

The chain recombines TRBV27 with TRBJ1-5; no firm D call. CDR3 length: 15 amino acids. CDR1 and CDR2 (germline): MNHEY, SMNVEV (reference sequence). The V and J ends lost 6 bases and 2 bases respectively, with 14 bases between them. CDR3 loop: CASSSGVRGNQPQHF. As DNA, the CDR3 is TGTGCCAGCAGCTCCGGGGTGAGAGGCAATCAGCCCCAGCATTTT.